This T cell receptor beta chain was identified in a study of shared clonotypes between healthy human individuals. Findings and limits, study-wide: Generation probability values for non-shared clonotypes were lower than those for clonotypes shared by all four donors. Memory subsets generally showed smaller estimated richness than naive subsets did.

There were only Caucasian adults among the donors, and all lived in Nashville, Tennessee. Per the original data handling: Junction-only sequences without quality scores came from ImmunoSEQ, so filtering differed. Using immunoSEQ multiplex PCR, the repertoire was profiled, and TCRdb retains in-frame clones only, with some absent. Clone size and V and J calls were adopted from that table, with D and trimming inferred from the DNA. The top ten clones hold about 0.13% of a sample with under 2,500,000 clones, 95% of them seen once. Note on this clone: Its specificity is unknown.

Losses at the gene ends were 4 bases for V and 2 bases for J; bases not matched to a gene: 16. The CDR3 length is 18 residues. Germline loops: CDR1 SGHDN, CDR2 FVKESK. This sequence was found in a man aged 18-30 years in good health. Sequenced input: naive CD4+ T cells sorted from blood. Subset in this sample: CD45RA+ positively selected. This chain links TRBV14 with TRBJ2-5; 7 bases are a match to TRBD1. The chain's CDR3 is CASSPFFSGTVQQETQYF. The CDR3 DNA is TGTGCCAGCAGCCCGTTTTTTTCCGGGACAGTTCAACAAGAGACCCAGTACTTC.